A single sample gave rise to the 18 T cell receptor beta chains below, sequenced in a study of T cells in Graves' hyperthyroidism and ophthalmopathy. Amplification yielded TCR beta CDR3 regions, with RNA transcripts as the source. Researchers ran a first-round RT-PCR on the TCR CDR3 using the HTBI primer set. TCRdb re-called the multiplex PCR reads with MiXCR, one entry per CDR3 protein. The sample lists 95,000 to 110,000 distinct CDR3 sequences, roughly 15% occurring once. Sequencing was done on a sample of blood. Source of these receptors: a woman between 50 and 59 years old with Graves' hyperthyroidism.

The sample holds a few counts of this clonotype. A much larger clone differs by one base, so this may be a read error. Here the CDR3 omits its conserved ending phenylalanine or tryptophan, so a read error is the likely source. In nucleotides, the CDR3 is TGTGCCAGCAGCCTGCACCGGGACACAAGGAATCAGCCCCAGCATCTT. It codes for CASSLHRDTRNQPQHL. The chain carries TRBV6-1 and TRBJ1-5, with D possibly matching TRBD1 (6 bases). The CDR3 runs 16 residues. With 6 bases removed from V and 4 bases from J, the gap between germline ends came to 19 bases. The germline V gene encodes CDR1 MNHNS and CDR2 SASEGT.

This clonotype occurred many times. The chain employs TRBV20-1 and TRBJ1-3, with D perhaps matching TRBD1 (6 bases). The germline V and J ends were trimmed by 5 bases and 2 bases, with 10 bases remaining between them. Germline CDR1 reads DFQATT; CDR2 reads SNEGSKA (reference sequence). The CDR3 length is 13 residues. Here the CDR3 reads CSARQVAGNTIYF. In DNA form, the CDR3 reads TGCAGTGCTCGACAGGTCGCTGGAAACACCATATATTTT.

This clonotype was counted at least ten times. The gene calls are TRBV6-2 or TRBV6-3 and TRBJ2-5, with 9 bases lining up with TRBD1. The CDR3 totals 15 residues. Germline V gene data show CDR1 as MNHEY and CDR2 as SVGEGT. V lost 2 bases to trimming and J lost 2 bases; unmatched junction nucleotides: 3. The CDR3 here is CASSYPDRGQETQYF. CDR3 nucleotides: TGTGCCAGCAGTTACCCGGACAGGGGACAAGAGACCCAGTACTTC.

This clonotype has ten or more counts. V is TRBV20-1 and J is TRBJ2-7; 7 bases agree with TRBD2. CDR3 length equals 12 residues. Per the germline V gene, CDR1 is DFQATT and CDR2 is SNEGSKA (reference sequence). Trimming at V came to 4 bases and at J to 6 bases, leaving 6 bases not matched to a gene. CDR3 in DNA: TGCAGTGCTACGCCCAGGGAGGGCGAGCAGTACTTC. Translated: CSATPREGEQYF.

This clonotype was seen at least ten times. V and J are TRBV6-1 and TRBJ2-4; D may be TRBD2 (5 bases). The CDR3 runs to 15 residues. Trimming shortened V by 4 bases and J by 7 bases, and 17 bases separated the two germline ends. The germline CDR1 and CDR2 sequences are MNHNS and SASEGT. The CDR3 nucleotides are TGTGCCAGCAGTGGATCGGACCTTGGAGGTAACATTCAGTACTTC. Encoded protein: CASSGSDLGGNIQYF.

This clonotype was found many times. J is TRBJ1-1 and V is TRBV2; no clear D. Trimming took off 6 bases at V and 8 bases at J, with 16 bases between the two ends. This CDR3 region has 13 residues. Germline assignment: CDR1 SNHLY and CDR2 FYNNEI. CDR3 sequence: CASSPAFRPEAFF. CDR3 nucleotides: TGTGCCAGCAGCCCGGCCTTTCGGCCCGAAGCTTTCTTT.

This clonotype was seen at least ten times. The chain couples TRBV20-1 to TRBJ1-3, with 9 bases that match TRBD1. With V trimmed by 3 bases and J by 2 bases, 2 bases remained unmatched. The germline V gene encodes CDR1 DFQATT and CDR2 SNEGSKA (reference sequence). The CDR3 length is 14 residues. For the CDR3, the DNA is TGCAGTGCTAGCAGGACAGGGGCTGGAAACACCATATATTTT. Protein: CSASRTGAGNTIYF.

This clonotype was recorded many times. V gene TRBV6-1 combines with J gene TRBJ1-1; D possibly corresponds to TRBD1 (6 bases). From germline, CDR1 is MNHNS and CDR2 SASEGT. This CDR3 has 12 residues. The ends were cut back, 6 bases at V and 7 bases at J, with 12 bases in the middle. The chain's CDR3 is CASRGQGLEAFF. The CDR3 DNA sequence: TGTGCCAGCAGGGGACAAGGCCTTGAAGCTTTCTTT.

This clonotype has at least ten counts. The chain links TRBV28 to TRBJ1-4; D remains ambiguous. The germline V and J ends were trimmed by 6 bases and 8 bases, with 13 bases remaining between them. The CDR3 consists of 13 residues. Germline-derived CDR1 and CDR2 are MDHEN and SYDVKM. The CDR3 loop reads CASRDVGREKLFF. As DNA, the CDR3 is TGTGCCAGCAGGGACGTGGGTCGGGAAAAACTGTTTTTT.

This clonotype was observed at least ten times. The chain joins TRBV2 to TRBJ2-7; the match to TRBD2 covers 13 bases. The length of the CDR3 is 15 residues. Germline CDR1 is SNHLY and CDR2 is FYNNEI. V was clipped by 3 bases and J by 4 bases; unmatched bases: 3. For the CDR3, the DNA is TGTGCCAGCAGTGACGGGACTAGCGGGGATTACGAGCAGTACTTC. It specifies CASSDGTSGDYEQYF.

This clonotype was picked up many times. The chain links TRBV7-2 to TRBJ1-5; weak D call: TRBD1 (5 bases). Germline V CDR1 and CDR2: SGHTA, FQGNSA. CDR3 length: 15 amino acids. The V and J ends lost 1 base and 2 bases respectively, with 9 bases between them. The CDR3 here is CASSLERGGNQPQHF. CDR3 DNA: TGTGCCAGCAGCTTAGAAAGGGGAGGCAATCAGCCCCAGCATTTT.

This clonotype showed up many times. J is TRBJ2-2 and V is TRBV5-1; possible D gene TRBD2, 6 bases. V dropped 4 bases and J dropped 7 bases, with 14 bases sitting between them. Germline CDR1 is SGHRS and CDR2 is YFSETQ. The CDR3 runs 14 residues. The CDR3 region is CASSPRELNGELFF. DNA for the CDR3: TGCGCCAGCAGCCCCCGGGAGCTCAACGGGGAGCTGTTTTTT.

This clonotype was observed many times. The chain combines TRBV12-3 or TRBV12-4 with TRBJ2-1; D may be TRBD2 (6 bases). The germline V and J ends were trimmed by 3 bases and 3 bases, with 12 bases remaining between them. The CDR3 has 15 residues. The CDR3 DNA sequence: TGTGCCAGCAGTTTTTCCCGCGGGGACTACAATGAGCAGTTCTTC. Protein sequence: CASSFSRGDYNEQFF.

The chain couples TRBV10-3 to TRBJ1-2; TRBD1 might be the D (6 bases). The CDR3 loop spans 14 amino acids. Per the germline V gene, CDR1 is ENHRY and CDR2 is SYGVKD. The germline V and J ends were trimmed by 4 bases and 5 bases, with 14 bases remaining between them. This CDR3 is CAISGIGGSYGYTF. Written as DNA, the CDR3 is TGTGCCATCAGTGGTATAGGGGGATCATATGGCTACACCTTC.

This clonotype was picked up many times. The genes are TRBV19 and TRBJ1-2, with 10 positions matching TRBD1. This CDR3 contains 16 residues. Looked up from germline, CDR1 is LNHDA and CDR2 is SQIVND (reference sequence). V was pared by 4 bases and J by 3 bases, with 8 bases of the junction left unmatched. The CDR3 DNA reads as TGTGCCAGTAGTACAACCGGGACAGGGGCGTACTATGGCTACACCTTC. Protein sequence: CASSTTGTGAYYGYTF.

This sequence joins TRBV11-2 and TRBJ2-3, with 16 bases lining up with TRBD2. The germline V gene has CDR1 SGHAT and CDR2 FQNNGV. Trimming at V came to 4 bases and at J to 4 bases, leaving 5 bases not matched to a gene. This CDR3 comprises 17 residues. CDR3 DNA: TGTGCCAGCAGCTCGGGACTAGCGGGAGGGCCCGCAGATACGCAGTATTTT. Its translation: CASSSGLAGGPADTQYF.

This clonotype showed up many times. The CDR3 loop reads CASSFGPSGTYEQYF. The CDR3 region has the DNA TGTGCCAGCAGTTTTGGGCCTAGCGGGACCTACGAGCAGTACTTC. The chain recombines TRBV12-3 or TRBV12-4 with TRBJ2-7, with 9 bases matching TRBD2. The V gene end was trimmed by 3 bases and the J gene end by 2 bases; junction bases not matched to a gene: 5. There are 15 residues in the CDR3.

V usage is TRBV20-1 and J usage is TRBJ2-1, with D maybe TRBD1 (6 bases). The CDR3 spans 12 residues. CDR1 and CDR2 from the germline V gene are DFQATT and SNEGSKA (reference sequence). V was trimmed by 5 bases and J by 5 bases, leaving 10 bases between them. The CDR3 DNA reads as TGCAGTGCTGATGGACAGAACAATGAGCAGTTCTTC. Translating gives CSADGQNNEQFF.